The 2 T cell receptor beta chains given below trace back to one sample, sequenced in a study of graft-versus-host responses after intestinal transplantation. Profiled with immunoSEQ multiplex PCR; TCRdb holds only in-frame clones, not every one. The data show nearly 110,000 clones, about 91% seen once. Their target antigens are unknown. This specimen was unstimulated CD4+ T cells sorted from spleen or lymph node cells, taken before transplant. All receptors derive from a human donor who was the organ donor for an intestinal transplant.

The V gene is TRBV5-1, the J gene TRBJ2-7, with 8 bases aligning to TRBD1. Losses at the gene ends were 3 bases for V and 0 bases for J; bases not matched to a gene: 8. Germline CDR1 and CDR2: SGHRS and YFSETQ. The CDR3 loop spans 16 amino acids. The CDR3 bases are TGCGCCAGCAGCTCAAAAGTCGACAGGGGCTCCTACGAGCAGTACTTC. Its translation is CASSSKVDRGSYEQYF.

The V and J genes are TRBV10-1 and TRBJ2-1; no reliable D call. Germline CDR1 reads WNHNN; CDR2 reads SYGVQD (reference sequence). Trimming stripped 0 bases from V and 6 bases from J, with 6 bases between. This CDR3 comprises 13 residues. CDR3 DNA sequence: TGCGCCAGCAGTGAGTCCGGGTTCAATGAGCAGTTCTTC. Translating it yields CASSESGFNEQFF.